A selection of T cell receptor beta chains follows, all from one sample in a study of blood T cell repertoires in COVID-19. Assay: immunoSEQ multiplex PCR; the TCRdb copy retains only in-frame clones and omits some. The sample includes about 150,000 clones, 85% to 90% of them seen just once. The sequencing input was peripheral blood. Receptor source: a man between 60 and 75 years old with active or convalescent COVID-19. The CDR3 runs from the conserved cysteine through the conserved F or W. Each record gives: CDR3 DNA, CDR3 protein, J gene, D gene, V gene, clone size, CDR3 length. A D gene is named only where the DNA matches it firmly. A clone size is listed for some rows: how often the clone was seen (once, few, many), or a class if it is expanded.

TGTGCCACCAGTGAGACGAGGGGGAGACGGAATGAGCAGTTCTTC | CATSETRGRRNEQFF | TRBJ2-1 | NA | TRBV24-1 | NA | 15
TGTGCCATCAGTGCGAGCTCCTACGAGCAGTACTTC | CAISASSYEQYF | TRBJ2-7 | NA | TRBV10-3 | NA | 12
TGTGCCACCAGCAGAGATCTTATCCCAGGGATCAGAGAGCAGTACTTC | CATSRDLIPGIREQYF | TRBJ2-7 | NA | TRBV15 | NA | 16
TGTGCCAGCAGTCGCCGACAGGCCCCGAACACTGAAGCTTTCTTT | CASSRRQAPNTEAFF | TRBJ1-1 | NA | TRBV28 | few | 15
TGTGCCAGCAGTGAAGCAGGGGGCGCTTACGAGCAGTACTTC | CASSEAGGAYEQYF | TRBJ2-7 | TRBD1 | TRBV6-1 | NA | 14
TGCAGCGTTCTCCCGACTAGCGGATTTCAAGAGACCCAGTACTTC | CSVLPTSGFQETQYF | TRBJ2-5 | TRBD2 | TRBV29-1 | NA | 15
TGTGCCAGCAGCTTAAGTGAGCGGGCCCCATACGAGCAGTACTTC | CASSLSERAPYEQYF | TRBJ2-7 | NA | TRBV7-9 | NA | 15
TGTGCCAGCAGCTTGGGGGGCCAAGGCACTGAAGCTTTCTTT | CASSLGGQGTEAFF | TRBJ1-1 | NA | TRBV5-6 | once | 14
TGTGCCAGCACTCCCGGCTCGGGGAATTCACCCCTCCACTTT | CASTPGSGNSPLHF | TRBJ1-6 | NA | TRBV7-6 | NA | 14
TGTGCCAGCGGTCGACAGGCATCCGGGGAGCTGTTTTTT | CASGRQASGELFF | TRBJ2-2 | NA | TRBV6-5 | NA | 13
TGTGCCAGCAAATCCGGACTTCGAGGGGAAAAACTGTTTTTT | CASKSGLRGEKLFF | TRBJ1-4 | NA | TRBV27 | few | 14
TGTGCCAGCAGCCCCTCGAGGACATACAACACCGGGGAGCTGTTTTTT | CASSPSRTYNTGELFF | TRBJ2-2 | NA | TRBV2 | NA | 16
TGTGCCAGCAGCTTAGATCAGGGGACACTCTACGAGCAGTACTTC | CASSLDQGTLYEQYF | TRBJ2-7 | NA | TRBV11-2 | NA | 15
TGTGCCAGCAACTACGCGGGACAGTATAATTCACCCCTCCACTTT | CASNYAGQYNSPLHF | TRBJ1-6 | TRBD1 | TRBV2 | few | 15
TGTGCCAGTGGGGACAGGGGGAATCAGCCCCAGCATTTT | CASGDRGNQPQHF | TRBJ1-5 | TRBD1 | TRBV2 | once | 13
TGTGCCAGCAGCCCGGGAGGAATGGTAGGGACCGGGGAGCTGTTTTTT | CASSPGGMVGTGELFF | TRBJ2-2 | TRBD2 | TRBV5-4 | many | 16
TGTGCCAGCGGGACTAGCCGCTTCAGGGAGCAGTTCTTC | CASGTSRFREQFF | TRBJ2-1 | TRBD2 | TRBV5-4 | NA | 13
TGTGCCAGCAGCCAAGCCTTGGCAGAAAAACTGTTTTTT | CASSQALAEKLFF | TRBJ1-4 | NA | TRBV3-1/TRBV3-2 | few | 13
TGTGCCAGCAGCTCGTCCGGGACAGGGAGAGGTGACTATGGCTACACCTTC | CASSSSGTGRGDYGYTF | TRBJ1-2 | TRBD1 | TRBV5-4 | NA | 17
TGTGCCAGCAGCTCCCTCTCTGGAAACACCATATATTTT | CASSSLSGNTIYF | TRBJ1-3 | NA | TRBV5-6 | NA | 13
TGTGCCAGCACCACCAAGGCAAGGGACAGGGCACAAGAGACCCAGTACTTC | CASTTKARDRAQETQYF | TRBJ2-5 | NA | TRBV21-1 | NA | 17
TGTGCCAGCTCACCGGACAGGGTCGGCACCGGGGAGCTGTTTTTT | CASSPDRVGTGELFF | TRBJ2-2 | TRBD1 | TRBV18 | NA | 15
TGTGCCAGCACCTATGGGGCCGGGCAAGAGACCCAGTACTTC | CASTYGAGQETQYF | TRBJ2-5 | NA | TRBV7-8 | NA | 14
TGTGCCAGCAGTTTAACAACAGGGGTCAATGAAAAACTGTTTTTT | CASSLTTGVNEKLFF | TRBJ1-4 | TRBD1 | TRBV28 | NA | 15
TGTGCCAGCAGTTTAGACAGGTGGATCGTTCAGCCCCAGCATTTT | CASSLDRWIVQPQHF | TRBJ1-5 | NA | TRBV28 | NA | 15
TGTGCCAGCAGCTTGTCTTCTTCAGGGATGACTGCTGGAAACACCATATATTTT | CASSLSSSGMTAGNTIYF | TRBJ1-3 | NA | TRBV5-4 | NA | 18
TGCGCCAGCAGCCTGAGGGACAAAAGTAACTATGGCTACACCTTC | CASSLRDKSNYGYTF | TRBJ1-2 | NA | TRBV5-1 | NA | 15
TGTGCCATCAGTCCGGGACAGGGGGCAACCGGGGAGCTGTTTTTT | CAISPGQGATGELFF | TRBJ2-2 | TRBD1 | TRBV10-3 | NA | 15
TGTGCCAGCAGCTTATCAGGTGAAAAACTGTTTTTT | CASSLSGEKLFF | TRBJ1-4 | NA | TRBV5-4 | NA | 12
TGTGCCACCAGCCAAACCCCGCGGGACGAGCAGTACTTC | CATSQTPRDEQYF | TRBJ2-7 | NA | TRBV19 | NA | 13
TGTGCCAGCAGTGAAGTTAGGGGGGGACAGGCGGTTAGTGGCTACACCTTC | CASSEVRGGQAVSGYTF | TRBJ1-2 | TRBD1 | TRBV2 | NA | 17
TGTGCCAGCAGTTACCAGGAGGGGAACACTGAAGCTTTCTTT | CASSYQEGNTEAFF | TRBJ1-1 | NA | TRBV6-5 | NA | 14